The subject of this entry is one T cell receptor (beta chain). The antigen remains undetermined. Profiled with immunoSEQ multiplex PCR; TCRdb holds only in-frame clones, not every one. The sample has approximately 81,000 clones, 78% seen once; the top ten hold 3.5% to 4.5%. The data originate from a study of radiotherapy plus CTLA-4 blockade in lung cancer. Study context: Objective responses were recorded in more than 15% of patients, with disease control recorded in about 33%. Study results and limitations: Blood saw expansion of tumor-derived TCR clones after radiotherapy plus ipilimumab.

The material was peripheral blood, obtained from a patient treated with radiotherapy plus ipilimumab. This clonotype was obtained from a human donor with non-small cell lung cancer who had a partial response to radiotherapy plus ipilimumab. Some clones in this sample may be carry-over from other donors' samples.

The CDR3 region is CASSEEGGYTF. For the CDR3, the DNA is TGTGCCAGCAGTGAGGAGGGGGGCTACACCTTC. The chain has TRBV2 and TRBJ1-2; weak D call: TRBD1 (5 bases). From germline, CDR1 is SNHLY and CDR2 FYNNEI. V lost 3 bases and J 8 bases, leaving 7 bases between the germline ends. This CDR3 is 11 amino acids long.